The entry below gives a single TCR beta chain sequence along with its context. The CDR3 totals 13 residues. V was cut by 10 bases and J by 8 bases, with 20 bases left in between. In germline, CDR1 is MNHEY, CDR2 SVGAGI. Methods used by the authors: Reference gene primer amplification gave nucleated cell count estimates. The method was immunoSEQ multiplex PCR; TCRdb's version includes in-frame clones alone and lacks a portion of them. The DNA was the basis for D and trimming; V, J and clone size are from that table. The table lists about 170,000 clones, around 90% of them singletons. The sample comes from a study of blood T cell repertoires in COVID-19. Study overall: Some COVID-19 samples were acute and others convalescent; all came from the United States, Italy and Spain. Nucleic acid was either cDNA or gDNA, and it came from T cells, B-cell-depleted T cells, or PBMCs.

V usage is TRBV6-5 and J usage is TRBJ1-2; maybe TRBD1 (6 bases). The receptor was derived from a man aged 45-65 years who had recovered from COVID-19. What was sequenced was peripheral blood. CDR3 in DNA: TGTGCCACTCCGACAGGTCGGGGTTGGGGCTACACCTTC. Translating gives CATPTGRGWGYTF.